The clone carrying this TCR beta chain was counted once. This entry comes from a study of blood T cell repertoires in COVID-19. Turning to the study itself: The analysed material was cDNA or gDNA that came from T cells, B-cell-depleted T cells, or PBMCs.

Germline CDR1 is SQVTM and CDR2 is ANQGSEA. CDR3 length equals 13 residues. After removal of 4 bases from V and 2 bases from J, the junction contained 3 bases not matched to a gene. The assay was immunoSEQ multiplex PCR, and TCRdb's table has in-frame clones only and misses some. The sample holds 150,000 to 200,000 clones, more than 75% seen once. Donors were grouped by their self-reported clinical history. What was sequenced was PBMCs or T cells enriched from blood (not recorded which). V gene TRBV29-1 combines with J gene TRBJ1-2; 8 nucleotides agree with TRBD1. The receptor's source is a woman in her forties or fifties who had recovered from COVID-19. Written as DNA, the CDR3 is TGCAGCGTTGTTGGACAGGGAAACTATGGCTACACCTTC. Translated, it gives CSVVGQGNYGYTF.